The 29 T cell receptor beta chains below were found in one sample sequenced in a study of blood T cell repertoires in COVID-19. The assay was immunoSEQ multiplex PCR, and TCRdb's table has in-frame clones only and misses some. The sample lists approximately 160,000 clones, 84% occurring once. The sample was PBMCs or T cells enriched from blood (not recorded which). All receptors come from a woman in her forties or fifties who had recovered from COVID-19.

V is TRBV21-1 and J is TRBJ2-2; the table's D gene call, TRBD1, was not cross checked with the DNA. TRBV21-1 is listed as a pseudogene. This CDR3 region has 19 residues. The DNA for the CDR3 is TGTGCCAGCGGACAGGGGGTTGATCGATTGGGAAGGAACACCGGGGAGCTGTTTTTT. This encodes CASGQGVDRLGRNTGELFF.

The chain links TRBV12-3 or TRBV12-4 to TRBJ1-1; no clear D gene. Trimming left V 2 bases short and J 1 base short, with 5 bases between. CDR3 length: 13 amino acids. CDR3 residues: CASSLSGNTEAFF. The DNA for the CDR3 is TGTGCCAGCAGTTTATCGGGGAACACTGAAGCTTTCTTT.

The chain joins TRBV10-3 to TRBJ2-7; 12 positions agree with TRBD1. CDR1 ENHRY and CDR2 SYGVKD come from the germline V gene. V lost 7 bases and J lost 0; bases outside the gene matches: 10. The CDR3 contains 17 residues. CDR3 sequence (DNA): TGTGCCATCAAGGAGGGGACAGGGGGCCCTAGCTCCTACGAGCAGTACTTC. Translated, it gives CAIKEGTGGPSSYEQYF.

As for this clone: Other DNA sequences in the same sample also yield this CDR3. The gene calls are TRBV6-5 and TRBJ2-7; no definite D call. Trimming stripped 0 bases from V and 0 bases from J, with 6 bases between. Per the germline V gene, CDR1 is MNHEY and CDR2 is SVGAGI. The CDR3 spans 14 residues. This CDR3 is CASSYSRSSYEQYF. The CDR3 region has the DNA TGTGCCAGCAGTTACTCACGGAGCTCCTACGAGCAGTACTTC.

The chain has TRBV7-6 and TRBJ2-7, with 7 bases that match TRBD2. The CDR3 has 13 residues. CDR1 and CDR2 (germline): SGHVS, FNYEAQ. V was clipped by 6 bases and J by 10 bases; unmatched bases: 12. CDR3 bases: TGTGCCAGCAGTCTCGGCGCGGCGGGGGAACAGTACTTC. Translation: CASSLGAAGEQYF.

On this clone: One end of the junction does not line up with germline, which may come from a read error. The V and J genes are TRBV28 and TRBJ2-7; 8 bases map to TRBD2. The CDR3 runs to 13 residues. Germline V gene sequence: CDR1 MDHEN, CDR2 SYDVKM. Here the CDR3 DNA reads TGTGCCAGCAGTTCGACCGACGACAGACTAGCGCACTTC. As protein: CASSSTDDRLAHF. The full variable domain, in which reference TRBV28 and TRBJ2-7 provide the parts outside the CDR3, is DVKVTQSSRYLVKRTGEKVFLECVQDMDHENMFWYRQDPGLGLRLIYFSYDVKMKEKGDIPEGYSVSREKKERFSLILESASTNQTSMYLCASSSTDDRLAHFGPGTRLTVT.

The chain uses TRBV6-6 and TRBJ1-1; 9 bases match TRBD1. CDR3 size: 12 residues. Trimming took 5 bases from V and 11 from J; bases not matched to a gene: 6. The germline gives CDR1 MNHNY, CDR2 SVGAGI (reference sequence). The DNA for the CDR3 is TGTGCCAGCAGTACAGGGGGCGGAACGGCTTTCTTT. Protein product: CASSTGGGTAFF.

The genes are TRBV2 and TRBJ2-1; 8 nucleotides line up with TRBD1. The CDR3 is made up of 15 amino acids. The junction had 8 bases not matched to a gene; V was cut back by 6 bases and J by 4 bases. Germline V gives CDR1 SNHLY, CDR2 FYNNEI. The CDR3 loop reads CASSRFGQGYNEQFF. CDR3 nucleotide sequence: TGTGCCAGCAGCAGATTCGGACAGGGATACAATGAGCAGTTCTTC. The whole variable domain, remainder taken from reference TRBV2 and TRBJ2-1, is EPEVTQTPSHQVTQMGQEVILRCVPISNHLYFYWYRQILGQKVEFLVSFYNNEISEKSEIFDDQFSVERPDGSNFTLKIRSTKLEDSAMYFCASSRFGQGYNEQFFGPGTRLTVL.

The chain employs TRBV7-2 and TRBJ2-7; D is unresolved. CDR3 length: 12 residues. Germline V gene sequence: CDR1 SGHTA, CDR2 FQGNSA. V lost 4 bases to trimming and J lost 3 bases, with 7 bases between them. The CDR3 spells CASSSGYYEQYF. CDR3 DNA sequence: TGTGCCAGCAGCTCCGGTTACTACGAGCAGTACTTC.

DNA of the CDR3: TGTGCCAGCAGACCGCCTAGCGGGAACTACGAGCAGTACTTC. Translated, it gives CASRPPSGNYEQYF. The chain couples TRBV28 to TRBJ2-7; 9 bases agree with TRBD2. Germline CDR1 is MDHEN and CDR2 is SYDVKM. The CDR3 runs to 14 residues. V gave up 6 bases and J gave up 3 bases; unmatched junction bases: 6.

The chain links TRBV7-9 to TRBJ1-1, with D unclear. V lost 0 bases and J 5 bases, leaving 10 bases between the germline ends. Germline-derived CDR1 and CDR2 are SEHNR and FQNEAQ (reference sequence). CDR3 length: 14 residues. The chain's CDR3 is CASSLAGDGTEAFF. Here the CDR3 DNA reads TGTGCCAGCAGCTTAGCCGGAGATGGTACTGAAGCTTTCTTT.

The rearrangement uses TRBV10-3 and TRBJ2-1; 9 bases line up with TRBD2. Germline CDR1 and CDR2: ENHRY and SYGVKD. J gave up 4 bases and V 4 bases, and 14 bases lay outside the gene matches. This CDR3 comprises 18 residues. The CDR3 spells CAISGGASGTLGYNEQFF. CDR3 DNA sequence: TGTGCCATCAGTGGGGGGGCTAGCGGGACCCTGGGGTACAATGAGCAGTTCTTC.

The chain recombines TRBV6-5 with TRBJ1-1; D remains ambiguous. The CDR3 has 12 residues. V lost 8 bases and J 0 bases, leaving 7 bases between the germline ends. The germline gives CDR1 MNHEY, CDR2 SVGAGI. The CDR3 sequence is CASSRLNTEAFF. The CDR3 bases are TGTGCCAGCTCCAGATTGAACACTGAAGCTTTCTTT.

This clone came up once. The V gene is TRBV19, the J gene TRBJ1-5, with 8 bases fitting TRBD1. Germline loops: CDR1 LNHDA, CDR2 SQIVND (reference sequence). The CDR3 is made up of 15 amino acids. V gave up 6 bases and J gave up 3 bases; unmatched junction bases: 7. Written as DNA, the CDR3 is TGTGCCAGTAGGGTGGGACAGGTTGACAATCAGCCCCAGCATTTT. Translating gives CASRVGQVDNQPQHF.

This chain links TRBV2 with TRBJ1-4; possibly TRBD1 for D (6 bases). Germline V gene data show CDR1 as SNHLY and CDR2 as FYNNEI. The CDR3 sequence is 15 residues long. Trimming shortened V by 1 base and J by 7 bases, and 13 bases separated the two germline ends. The DNA of the CDR3 is TGTGCCAGCAGTGAAGGACAGGTGGGGCGTGAAAAACTGTTTTTT. Residues: CASSEGQVGREKLFF.

The chain employs TRBV5-1 and TRBJ1-2, with 8 bases matching TRBD1. V gave up 7 bases and J gave up 1 base; unmatched junction bases: 9. The CDR3 contains 15 residues. Germline V CDR1 and CDR2: SGHRS, YFSETQ. The CDR3 DNA reads as TGCGCCAGCGCGCAAGACAGGGGAAGTAACTATGGCTACACCTTC. Residues: CASAQDRGSNYGYTF.

The genes are TRBV4-1 and TRBJ2-1; 7 positions match TRBD2. With 3 bases clipped from V and 4 bases from J, the junction kept 12 bases outside the gene matches. Germline assignment: CDR1 MGHRA and CDR2 YSYEKL. The CDR3 extends over 17 amino acids. CDR3: CASSHNPSAGEYNEQFF. In DNA, the CDR3 is TGCGCCAGCAGCCACAACCCTTCGGCGGGGGAGTACAATGAGCAGTTCTTC.

For this clone: At the DNA level, this CDR3 is encoded by other sequences in the same sample as well. The chain combines TRBV19 with TRBJ1-1; D possibly corresponds to TRBD1 (6 bases). The germline V gene has CDR1 LNHDA and CDR2 SQIVND (reference sequence). The CDR3 spans 12 residues. The V and J ends lost 6 bases and 4 bases respectively, with 9 bases between them. CDR3 coding DNA: TGTGCCAGTAGAGGGGGAAGCACTGAAGCTTTCTTT. It is translated as CASRGGSTEAFF.

V and J are TRBV7-3 and TRBJ2-1; TRBD1 matches at 8 bases. Germline loops: CDR1 SGHTA, CDR2 FQGTGA. V lost 8 bases to trimming and J lost 8 bases; unmatched junction nucleotides: 5. The length of the CDR3 is 12 residues. CDR3 sequence (DNA): TGTGCCAGCGGACAGGGCGGCCATGAGCAGTTCTTC. Its protein product is CASGQGGHEQFF.

The chain couples TRBV7-9 to TRBJ1-1; 7 nucleotides align to TRBD1. This CDR3 comprises 14 residues. Per the germline V gene, CDR1 is SEHNR and CDR2 is FQNEAQ (reference sequence). V shed 3 bases and J 4 bases; nucleotides not matched to a gene: 5. CDR3 loop: CASSLQGEVTEAFF. In DNA form, the CDR3 reads TGTGCCAGCAGCTTGCAGGGGGAGGTCACTGAAGCTTTCTTT.

This chain's CDR3 is CASSLAGSNEKLFF. In nucleotides, the CDR3 is TGCGCCAGCAGCTTGGCAGGCTCTAATGAAAAACTGTTTTTT. The chain joins TRBV5-1 to TRBJ1-4; D is unclear. Trimming took off 0 bases at V and 3 bases at J, with 6 bases between the two ends. Germline assignment: CDR1 SGHRS and CDR2 YFSETQ. The CDR3 loop spans 14 amino acids.

The count of this clone is one. The chain joins TRBV3-1 (or the pseudogene TRBV3-2) to TRBJ2-2; 12 positions match TRBD2. V was pared by 4 bases and J by 5 bases, with 5 bases of the junction left unmatched. CDR3 length equals 16 residues. Per germline, CDR1 LGHDT and CDR2 YNNKEL (reference sequence). The CDR3 sequence: CASSPLAGGRTGELFF. CDR3 DNA sequence: TGTGCCAGCAGCCCGCTAGCGGGGGGGCGTACCGGGGAGCTGTTTTTT.

Of note for this clone: A read error may produce the germline difference seen at one junction end. The genes are TRBV7-7 and TRBJ1-5, with D possibly TRBD1 on 5 matching bases. Germline CDR1 SSHAT, CDR2 FNYEAQ (reference sequence). The CDR3 has 15 amino acids. This CDR3 reads CASKRLGQHNQPQHF. CDR3 coding DNA: TGTGCTAGCAAGCGTCTGGGGCAGCACAATCAGCCCCAGCATTTT.

The count of this clone is one. The chain has TRBV10-3 and TRBJ2-7; 7 nucleotides agree with TRBD1. The CDR3 has 15 residues. Trimming removed 9 bases from V and 0 bases from J; junction bases left unmatched: 11. Germline V gene sequence: CDR1 ENHRY, CDR2 SYGVKD. CDR3 bases: TGTGCCATAACTACCTCCGGGACAGACTCCTACGAGCAGTACTTC. Protein sequence: CAITTSGTDSYEQYF.

V and J are TRBV5-4 and TRBJ2-7, with TRBD1 matching 9 bases. J gave up 11 bases and V 3 bases, and 12 bases lay outside the gene matches. The germline gives CDR1 SGHNT, CDR2 YYREEE (reference sequence). The length of the CDR3 is 14 residues. The CDR3 nucleotides read TGTGCCAGCAGCTCGCCGGGACAGGGCGTGTGGGAGTACTTC. This translates into CASSSPGQGVWEYF.

This chain joins TRBV25-1 and TRBJ1-2; 8 nucleotides agree with TRBD1. Germline V lookup: CDR1 MGHDK, CDR2 SYGVNS. This CDR3 contains 17 residues. Germline trimming cut 3 bases from V and 8 bases from J; bases unmatched to any gene: 17. Here the CDR3 reads CASSDPNPGQGASGYTF. As DNA, the CDR3 is TGTGCCAGCAGTGACCCCAACCCCGGACAGGGAGCGTCCGGCTACACCTTC.

Regarding this clone: A much larger clonotype is one base distant, so this may be a read error. This chain joins TRBV5-6 and TRBJ2-7, with D perhaps TRBD2 (5 bases). CDR3 size: 11 residues. Germline V gene sequence: CDR1 SGHDT, CDR2 YYEEEE. The V and J ends lost 3 bases and 4 bases respectively, with 5 bases between them. CDR3 region: CASSSGYEQYF. The CDR3 coding sequence is TGTGCCAGCAGCTCGGGATACGAGCAGTACTTC.

The chain has TRBV19 and TRBJ1-3, with unresolved D. Germline CDR1 and CDR2: LNHDA and SQIVND (reference sequence). This CDR3 contains 14 residues. The germline V and J ends were trimmed by 3 bases and 2 bases, with 8 bases remaining between them. CDR3 in DNA: TGTGCCAGTAGTATCGACGGGGCTGGAAACACCATATATTTT. Translating gives CASSIDGAGNTIYF. Based on the CDR3 plus reference TRBV19 and TRBJ1-3, the full variable domain is DGGITQSPKYLFRKEGQNVTLSCEQNLNHDAMYWYRQDPGQGLRLIYYSQIVNDFQKGDIAEGYSVSREKKESFPLTVTSAQKNPTAFYLCASSIDGAGNTIYFGEGSWLTVV.

The chain uses TRBV5-4 and TRBJ2-7; 8 nucleotides match TRBD2. The V gene end was trimmed by 6 bases and the J gene end by 2 bases; junction bases not matched to a gene: 7. There are 14 residues in the CDR3. CDR1 is SGHNT and CDR2 is YYREEE in the germline V gene (reference sequence). CDR3 loop: CASTTGGPTYEQYF. CDR3 DNA: TGTGCCAGCACAACGGGAGGGCCCACCTACGAGCAGTACTTC.